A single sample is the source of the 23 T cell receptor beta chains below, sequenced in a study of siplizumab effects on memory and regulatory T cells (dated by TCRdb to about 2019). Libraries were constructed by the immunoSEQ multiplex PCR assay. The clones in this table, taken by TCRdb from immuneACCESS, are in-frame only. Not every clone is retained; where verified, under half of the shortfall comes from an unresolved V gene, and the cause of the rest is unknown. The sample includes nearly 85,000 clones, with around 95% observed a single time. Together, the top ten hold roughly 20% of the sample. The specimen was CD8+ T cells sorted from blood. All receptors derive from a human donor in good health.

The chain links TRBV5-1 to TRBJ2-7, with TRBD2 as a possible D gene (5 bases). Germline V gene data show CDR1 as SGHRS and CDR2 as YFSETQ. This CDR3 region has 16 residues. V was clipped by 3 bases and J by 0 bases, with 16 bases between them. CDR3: CASSWRTGDPSYEQYF. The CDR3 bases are TGCGCCAGCAGCTGGAGGACTGGCGATCCCTCCTACGAGCAGTACTTC.

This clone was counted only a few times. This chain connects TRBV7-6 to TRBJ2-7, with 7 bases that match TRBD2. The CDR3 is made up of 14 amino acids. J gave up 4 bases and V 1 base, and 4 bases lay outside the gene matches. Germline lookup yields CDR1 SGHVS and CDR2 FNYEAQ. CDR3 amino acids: CASSLEAGVYEQYF. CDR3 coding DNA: TGTGCCAGCAGCTTAGAGGCGGGGGTATACGAGCAGTACTTC.

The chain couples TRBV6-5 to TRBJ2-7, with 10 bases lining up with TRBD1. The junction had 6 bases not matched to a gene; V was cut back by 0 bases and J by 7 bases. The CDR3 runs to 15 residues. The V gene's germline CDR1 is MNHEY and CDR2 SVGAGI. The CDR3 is CASSYSGQGTREQYF. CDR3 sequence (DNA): TGTGCCAGCAGTTACTCGGGACAGGGGACTCGGGAGCAGTACTTC.

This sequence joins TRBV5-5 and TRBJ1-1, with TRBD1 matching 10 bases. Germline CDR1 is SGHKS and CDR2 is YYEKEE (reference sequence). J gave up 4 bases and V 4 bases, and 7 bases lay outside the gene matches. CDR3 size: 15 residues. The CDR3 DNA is TGTGCCAGCAGCGTCGGACAGGGGGAGACCACTGAAGCTTTCTTT. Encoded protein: CASSVGQGETTEAFF.

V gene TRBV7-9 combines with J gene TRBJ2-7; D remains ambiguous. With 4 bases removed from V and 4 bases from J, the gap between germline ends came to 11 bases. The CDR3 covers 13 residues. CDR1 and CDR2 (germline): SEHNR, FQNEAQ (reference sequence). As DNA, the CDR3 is TGTGCCAGCAGCTCCTCGGACGGGTACGAGCAGTACTTC. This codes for CASSSSDGYEQYF.

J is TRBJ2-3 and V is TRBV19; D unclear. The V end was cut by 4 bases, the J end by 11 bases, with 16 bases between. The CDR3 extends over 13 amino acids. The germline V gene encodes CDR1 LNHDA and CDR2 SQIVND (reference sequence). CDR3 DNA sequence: TGTGCCAGTAGTACCTCGCCCCCGTCGAAGCAGTATTTT. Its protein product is CASSTSPPSKQYF.

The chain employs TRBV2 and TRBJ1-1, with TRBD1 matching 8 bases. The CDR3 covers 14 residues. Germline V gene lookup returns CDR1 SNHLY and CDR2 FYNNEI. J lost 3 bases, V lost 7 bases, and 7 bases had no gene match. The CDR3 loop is CASKKTGGYTEAFF. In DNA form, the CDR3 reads TGTGCCAGCAAAAAAACAGGGGGATACACTGAAGCTTTCTTT.

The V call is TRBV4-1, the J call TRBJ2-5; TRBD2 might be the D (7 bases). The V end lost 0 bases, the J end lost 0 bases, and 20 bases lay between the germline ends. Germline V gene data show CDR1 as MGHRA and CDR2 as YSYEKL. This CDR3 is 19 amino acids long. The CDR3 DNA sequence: TGCGCCAGCAGCCAAGATGGGGGCTCTAGCGGAAAGTACCAAGAGACCCAGTACTTC. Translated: CASSQDGGSSGKYQETQYF.

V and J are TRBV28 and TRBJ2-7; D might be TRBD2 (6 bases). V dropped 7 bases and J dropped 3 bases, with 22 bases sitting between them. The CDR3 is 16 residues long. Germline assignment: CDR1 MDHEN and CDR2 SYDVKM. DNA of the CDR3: TGTGCCAGCATCCCTTCCCGGGACTCCTTTATCTACGAGCAGTACTTC. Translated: CASIPSRDSFIYEQYF.

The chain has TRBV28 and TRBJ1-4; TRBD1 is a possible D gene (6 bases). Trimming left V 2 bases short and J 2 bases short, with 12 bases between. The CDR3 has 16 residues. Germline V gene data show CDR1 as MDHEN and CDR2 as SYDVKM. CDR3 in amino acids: CASSLGFTGTNEKLFF. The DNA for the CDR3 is TGTGCCAGCAGTTTAGGGTTCACAGGGACTAATGAAAAACTGTTTTTT.

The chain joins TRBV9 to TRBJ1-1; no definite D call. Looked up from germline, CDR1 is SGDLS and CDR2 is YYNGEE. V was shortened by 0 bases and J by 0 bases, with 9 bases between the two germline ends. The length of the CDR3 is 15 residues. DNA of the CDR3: TGTGCCAGCAGCGTAGTGAAGGGATTGAACACTGAAGCTTTCTTT. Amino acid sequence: CASSVVKGLNTEAFF. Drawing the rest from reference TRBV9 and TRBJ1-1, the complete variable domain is DSGVTQTPKHLITATGQRVTLRCSPRSGDLSVYWYQQSLDQGLQFLIQYYNGEERAKGNILERFSAQQFPDLHSELNLSSLELGDSALYFCASSVVKGLNTEAFFGQGTRLTVV.

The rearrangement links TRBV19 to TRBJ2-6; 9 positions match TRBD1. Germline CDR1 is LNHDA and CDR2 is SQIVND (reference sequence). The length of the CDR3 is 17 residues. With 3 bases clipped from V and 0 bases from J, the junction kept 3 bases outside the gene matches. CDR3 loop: CASSIGTGSSGANVLTF. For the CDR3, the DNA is TGTGCCAGTAGTATCGGGACAGGGAGCTCTGGGGCCAACGTCCTGACTTTC.

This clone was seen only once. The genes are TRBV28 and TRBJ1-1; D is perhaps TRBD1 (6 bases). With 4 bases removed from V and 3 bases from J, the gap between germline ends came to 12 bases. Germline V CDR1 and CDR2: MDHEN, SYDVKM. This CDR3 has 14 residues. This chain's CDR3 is CASSSLEGDTEAFF. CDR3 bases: TGTGCCAGCAGTTCGCTTGAGGGGGACACTGAAGCTTTCTTT.

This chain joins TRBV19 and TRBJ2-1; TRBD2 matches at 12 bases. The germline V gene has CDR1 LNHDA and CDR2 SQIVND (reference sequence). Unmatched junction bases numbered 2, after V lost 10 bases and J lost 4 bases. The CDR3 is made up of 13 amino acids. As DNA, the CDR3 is TGTGCCACCACTAGCGGGGGGTACAATGAGCAGTTCTTC. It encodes CATTSGGYNEQFF.

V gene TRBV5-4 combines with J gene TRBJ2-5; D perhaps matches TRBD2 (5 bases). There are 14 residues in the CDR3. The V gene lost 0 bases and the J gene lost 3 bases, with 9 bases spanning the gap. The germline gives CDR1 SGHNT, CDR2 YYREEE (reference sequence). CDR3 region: CASSLEWGEETQYF. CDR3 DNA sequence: TGTGCCAGCAGCTTGGAGTGGGGAGAAGAGACCCAGTACTTC.

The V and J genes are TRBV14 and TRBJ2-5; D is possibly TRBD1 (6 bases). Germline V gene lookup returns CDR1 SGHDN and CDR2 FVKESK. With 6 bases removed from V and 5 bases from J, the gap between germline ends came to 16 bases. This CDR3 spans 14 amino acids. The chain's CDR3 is CASRLTGFGETQYF. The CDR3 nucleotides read TGTGCCAGCAGGCTAACAGGGTTCGGCGAGACCCAGTACTTC.

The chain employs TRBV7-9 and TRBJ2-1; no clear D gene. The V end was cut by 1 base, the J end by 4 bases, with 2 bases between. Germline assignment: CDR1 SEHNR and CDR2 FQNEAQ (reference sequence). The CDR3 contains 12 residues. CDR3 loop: CASSLVYNEQFF. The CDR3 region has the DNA TGTGCCAGCAGCTTAGTATACAATGAGCAGTTCTTC.

For the CDR3, the DNA is TGTGCCAGCAGCGTTCTGGGGGAGGGGGCAGATACGCAGTATTTT. Its translation: CASSVLGEGADTQYF. This chain uses TRBV9 with TRBJ2-3; the D gene is possibly TRBD2 (7 bases). V was clipped by 2 bases and J by 4 bases, with 14 bases between them. The CDR3 covers 15 residues. Germline CDR1 and CDR2: SGDLS and YYNGEE. The variable domain in full, with the rest retrieved from reference TRBV9 and TRBJ2-3, is DSGVTQTPKHLITATGQRVTLRCSPRSGDLSVYWYQQSLDQGLQFLIQYYNGEERAKGNILERFSAQQFPDLHSELNLSSLELGDSALYFCASSVLGEGADTQYFGPGTRLTVL.

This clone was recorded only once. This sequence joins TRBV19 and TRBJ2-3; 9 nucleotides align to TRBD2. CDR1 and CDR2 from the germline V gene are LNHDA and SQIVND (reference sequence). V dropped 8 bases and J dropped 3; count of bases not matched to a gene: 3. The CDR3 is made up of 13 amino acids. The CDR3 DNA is TGTGCCAGTTGTAGCGGGAGTACAGATACGCAGTATTTT. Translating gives CASCSGSTDTQYF.

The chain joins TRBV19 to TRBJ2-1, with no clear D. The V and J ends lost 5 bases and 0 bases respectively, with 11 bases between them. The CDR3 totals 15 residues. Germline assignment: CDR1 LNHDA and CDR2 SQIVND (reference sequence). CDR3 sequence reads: CASSPGFSSYNEQFF. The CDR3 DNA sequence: TGTGCCAGTAGTCCCGGTTTCAGCTCCTACAATGAGCAGTTCTTC.

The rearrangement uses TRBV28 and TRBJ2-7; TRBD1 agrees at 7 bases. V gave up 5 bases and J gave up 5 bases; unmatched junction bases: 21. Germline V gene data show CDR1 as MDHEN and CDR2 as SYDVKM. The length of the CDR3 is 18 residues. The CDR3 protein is CASSTPRTGPTRGDEQYF. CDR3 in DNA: TGTGCCAGCAGTACACCCCGGACAGGCCCGACACGGGGAGACGAGCAGTACTTC.

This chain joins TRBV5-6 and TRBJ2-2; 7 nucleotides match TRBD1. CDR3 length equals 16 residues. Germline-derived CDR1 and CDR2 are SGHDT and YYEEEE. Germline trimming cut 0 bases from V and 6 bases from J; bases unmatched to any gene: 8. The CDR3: CASSLGGQRPAGELFF. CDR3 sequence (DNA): TGTGCCAGCAGCTTGGGGGGACAGCGTCCGGCCGGGGAGCTGTTTTTT. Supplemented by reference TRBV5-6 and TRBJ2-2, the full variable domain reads DAGVTQSPTHLIKTRGQQVTLRCSPKSGHDTVSWYQQALGQGPQFIFQYYEEEERQRGNFPDRFSGHQFPNYSSELNVNALLLGDSALYLCASSLGGQRPAGELFFGEGSRLTVL.

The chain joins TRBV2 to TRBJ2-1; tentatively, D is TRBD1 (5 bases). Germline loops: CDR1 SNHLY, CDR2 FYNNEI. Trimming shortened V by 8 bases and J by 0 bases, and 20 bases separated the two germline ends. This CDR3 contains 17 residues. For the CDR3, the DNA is TGTGCCAGCTTGGAGCGCTACACAGGCCACTCCTACAATGAGCAGTTCTTC. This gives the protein CASLERYTGHSYNEQFF. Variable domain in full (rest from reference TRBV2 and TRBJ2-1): EPEVTQTPSHQVTQMGQEVILRCVPISNHLYFYWYRQILGQKVEFLVSFYNNEISEKSEIFDDQFSVERPDGSNFTLKIRSTKLEDSAMYFCASLERYTGHSYNEQFFGPGTRLTVL.